The TCR beta chain under discussion was sequenced for a study of shared clonotypes between healthy human individuals. Study details: Aged 18 to 49, the donors were a couple of women and three men. A donor's plate count was three for CD4 naive and three for CD4 memory; CD8 naive had two and CD8 memory one.

It was CD45RO-negative cells, positively selected for CCR7, that made up naive CD8 cells, with terminally differentiated effector memory CD45RA+ cells excluded. Germline V gene data show CDR1 as SGHVS and CDR2 as FQNEAQ. This CDR3 comprises 17 residues. The trim removed 5 bases at V and 0 bases at J, leaving 9 bases unmatched. About this clone itself: No antigen is known for it.

The study, taken as a whole, reports: Memory subsets generally showed lower estimated richness than naive subsets.

Using immunoSEQ multiplex PCR, the repertoire was profiled, and TCRdb retains in-frame clones only, with some absent. The sample shows under 1 million clones, over 90% of them seen only once. The chain carries TRBV7-8 and TRBJ2-1, with 8 positions matching TRBD2. The source is a man aged 25-45 years in good health. The sample taken for sequencing was naive CD8+ T cells sorted from blood. The CDR3 protein is CASSTLGGRSSYNEQFF. CDR3 sequence (DNA): TGTGCCAGCAGCACTCTAGGCGGGAGGAGCTCCTACAATGAGCAGTTCTTC. Using reference TRBV7-8 and TRBJ2-1 for the parts outside the CDR3, the full variable domain is GAGVSQSPRYKVAKRGQDVALRCDPISGHVSLFWYQQALGQGPEFLTYFQNEAQLDKSGLPSDRFFAERPEGSVSTLKIQRTQQEDSAVYLCASSTLGGRSSYNEQFFGPGTRLTVL.